This T cell receptor (beta chain) was identified during a study of CD8 T cells in ankylosing spondylitis. Points on this clonotype: Its antigen is unidentified.

Deletions cut 0 bases from V and 6 bases from J, with 11 bases between. CDR1 and CDR2 from the germline V gene are LGHDT and YNNKEL (reference sequence). CDR3 length: 14 amino acids. TCRdb reanalysed the 5' RACE reads using MiXCR and keeps one entry per CDR3 protein. This sample has roughly 700,000 distinct CDR3 sequences; 19% occur once, and the top ten carry under 20%. Study-wide points: Roughly eight highly homologous variants made up a TCR beta motif that seemed to typify ankylosing spondylitis blood. Reports say disease-linked clones showed up significantly more in matched ankylosing spondylitis synovial fluid.

The chain links TRBV3-1 to TRBJ1-2; D unclear. The source of this sequence is a male donor with ankylosing spondylitis. Sequencing was done on a sample of blood, either unsorted or a sorted T cell fraction (not recorded which). CDR3 protein: CASSQEKGLDGYTF. The CDR3 DNA sequence: TGTGCCAGCAGCCAAGAGAAGGGATTGGATGGCTACACCTTC.